The clone carrying this TCR beta chain was seen repeatedly, ten times or more. The target antigen is unknown. With duration under 3 months, ophthalmopathy was active: Clinical Activity Score at least 3, NOSPECS at least 4. This entry comes from a study of T cells in Graves' hyperthyroidism and ophthalmopathy. Study-wide points: Ophthalmopathy was separated from stable hyperthyroidism by a 13 V-J model.

RNA transcripts were the template for amplifying TCR beta CDR3 regions. First-round RT-PCR with HTBI primers amplified the TCR CDR3 region. Using its own MiXCR run on the multiplex PCR reads, TCRdb lists one record per CDR3 protein. Here the sample spans some 650,000 distinct CDR3 sequences, more than 15% being singletons. V was pared by 2 bases and J by 2 bases, with 13 bases between. Germline assignment: CDR1 MNHNS and CDR2 SASEGT. The CDR3 is 16 residues long. The receptor was isolated from a woman between 40 and 55 years old with Graves' ophthalmopathy. This rearrangement joins TRBV6-1 to TRBJ1-5; perhaps TRBD1 as D (5 bases). Sequenced input: blood. CDR3 sequence: CASSEIWGGGNQPQHF. The DNA for the CDR3 is TGTGCCAGCAGTGAAATATGGGGGGGAGGCAATCAGCCCCAGCATTTT.